This T cell receptor beta chain comes out of a study of CD8 T cells in ankylosing spondylitis. The CDR3 is 15 residues long. Trimming left V 6 bases short and J 2 bases short, with 16 bases between. Germline V gene lookup returns CDR1 MDHEN and CDR2 SYDVKM. This clonotype occurred once. TCRdb processed the 5' RACE reads anew with MiXCR; each CDR3 protein has one entry. The data hold roughly 140,000 distinct CDR3 sequences, with approximately 44% observed a single time. The sample comprised synovial fluid, either unsorted or a sorted T cell fraction (not recorded which). This sequence originates from a male donor with ankylosing spondylitis. The chain is built from TRBV28 and TRBJ2-5, with D possibly being TRBD2 (6 bases). CDR3 nucleotide sequence: TGTGCCAGCAGACGTACTAGCCCGGGACAAGAGACCCAGTACTTC. Encoded protein: CASRRTSPGQETQYF.